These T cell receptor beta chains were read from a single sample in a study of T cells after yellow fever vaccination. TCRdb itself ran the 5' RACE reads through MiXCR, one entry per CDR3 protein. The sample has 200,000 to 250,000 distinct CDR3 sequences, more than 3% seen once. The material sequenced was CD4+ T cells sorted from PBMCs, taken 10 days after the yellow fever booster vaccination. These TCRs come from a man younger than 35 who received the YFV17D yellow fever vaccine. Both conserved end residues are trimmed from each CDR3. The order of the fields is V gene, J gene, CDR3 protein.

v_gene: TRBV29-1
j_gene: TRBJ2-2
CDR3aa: SVETSLAGTGELF

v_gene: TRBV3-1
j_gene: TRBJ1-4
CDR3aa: ASSQPGTDEKLF

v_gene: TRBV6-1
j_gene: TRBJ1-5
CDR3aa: ASKDLADRGKGNQPQH

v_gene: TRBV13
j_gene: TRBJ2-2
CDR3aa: ASSFDRRNGELF

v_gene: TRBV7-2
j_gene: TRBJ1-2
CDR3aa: ASSFIGGANYGYT

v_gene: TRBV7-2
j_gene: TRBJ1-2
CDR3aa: ASSSAPGQNYGYT

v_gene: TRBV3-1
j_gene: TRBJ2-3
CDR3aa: ASSQEGTSLTQY

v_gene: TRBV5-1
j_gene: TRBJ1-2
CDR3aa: ASSLDAQASYGYT

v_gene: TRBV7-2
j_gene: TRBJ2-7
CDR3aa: ASSLAVKYEQY

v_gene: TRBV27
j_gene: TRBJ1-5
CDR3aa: ASRLGGGNQPQH

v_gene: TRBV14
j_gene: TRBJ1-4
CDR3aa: ASSYSNSNEKLF

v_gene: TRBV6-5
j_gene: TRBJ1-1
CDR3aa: ASSYFTQGYRRAF

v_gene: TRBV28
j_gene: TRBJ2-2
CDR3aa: ASRPPAGELF

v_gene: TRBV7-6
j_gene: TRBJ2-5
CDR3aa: ASSFVGGYQETQY

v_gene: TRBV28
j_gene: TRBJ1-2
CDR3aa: ASTPGLNYGYT

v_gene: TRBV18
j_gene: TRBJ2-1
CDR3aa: ASSPRLHEQF

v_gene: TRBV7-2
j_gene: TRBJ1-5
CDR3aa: ASSPRFNQPQH

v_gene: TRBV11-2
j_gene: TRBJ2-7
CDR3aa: ASSFTSGRISYEQY

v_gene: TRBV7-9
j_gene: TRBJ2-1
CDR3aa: ASSATAGYYNEQF

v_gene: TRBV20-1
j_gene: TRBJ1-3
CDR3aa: SAAGGAGNTIY

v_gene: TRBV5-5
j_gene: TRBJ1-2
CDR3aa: ASSKITVSGYT

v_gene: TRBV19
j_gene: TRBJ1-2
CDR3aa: ASTRDRETYGYT

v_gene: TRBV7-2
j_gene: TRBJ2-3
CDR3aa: ASTRGVDTDTQY

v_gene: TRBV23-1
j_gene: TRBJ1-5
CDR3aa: ASIFPGHPGRPQH

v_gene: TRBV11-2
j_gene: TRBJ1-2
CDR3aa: ASRVPGQGAKSAGYT

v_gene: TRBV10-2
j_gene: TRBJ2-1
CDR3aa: ASARRGSYNEQF

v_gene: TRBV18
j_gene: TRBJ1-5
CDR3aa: ASSQDRVNQPQH

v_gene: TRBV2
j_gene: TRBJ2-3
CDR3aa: ASSVGNWADTQY

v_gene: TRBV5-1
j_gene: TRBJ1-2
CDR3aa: ASSSEGGPYGYT

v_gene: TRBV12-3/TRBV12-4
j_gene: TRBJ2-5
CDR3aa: ASSFSETQY

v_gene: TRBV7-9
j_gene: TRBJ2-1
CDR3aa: ASSPQNEQF

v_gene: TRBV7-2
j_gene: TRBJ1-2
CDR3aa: ASSLDTGRRGYT

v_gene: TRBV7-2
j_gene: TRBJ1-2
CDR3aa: ASSLIGSHYGYT

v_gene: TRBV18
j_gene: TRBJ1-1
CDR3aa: ASSRTLPMGTEAF

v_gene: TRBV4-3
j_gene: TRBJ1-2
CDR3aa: ASSRGQNYGYT

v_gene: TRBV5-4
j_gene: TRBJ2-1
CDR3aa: ASRRGASSYNEQF

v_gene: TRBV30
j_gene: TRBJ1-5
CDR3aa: AWSVWTGRDQPQH

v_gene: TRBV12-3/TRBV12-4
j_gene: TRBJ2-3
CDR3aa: ASSSFLAIGADTQY

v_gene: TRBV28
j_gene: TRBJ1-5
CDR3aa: ASSPTGPRQPQH

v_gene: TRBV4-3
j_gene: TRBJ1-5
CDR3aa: ASSHFGQAFSNQPQH

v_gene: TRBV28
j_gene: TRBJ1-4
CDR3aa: ASSLSDRTGEKLF

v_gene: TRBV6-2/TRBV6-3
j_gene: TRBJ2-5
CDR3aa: ASSYPARTSLQETQY

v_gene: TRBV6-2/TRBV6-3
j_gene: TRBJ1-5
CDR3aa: ASSYREGVKH

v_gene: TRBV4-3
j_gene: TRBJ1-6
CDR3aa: ASSQEGGDSPLH

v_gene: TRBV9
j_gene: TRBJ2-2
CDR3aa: ASRWGNTGELF

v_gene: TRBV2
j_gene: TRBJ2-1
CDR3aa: ASAESQKYNEQF

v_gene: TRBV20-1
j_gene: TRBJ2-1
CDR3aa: SARDPRGVVNEQF

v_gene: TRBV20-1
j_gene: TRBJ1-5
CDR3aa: SARVPASNQPQH